These 10 T cell receptor beta chains were sequenced from one sample in a study of cytomegalovirus exposure and HLA in healthy donors. Both 60 Vbeta primers and 13 Jbeta primers went into the PCR. Libraries were prepared by immunoSEQ multiplex PCR; TCRdb keeps only in-frame clonotypes and omits some of them. Of approximately 130,000 clones listed, roughly 9% are singletons. Sample: PBMCs. The receptors shown here come from a woman between 35 and 50 years old in good health and CMV-seropositive.

This clone was recorded a few times. CDR3 sequence (DNA): TGTGCCAGCAGCTCGATTCCCGGGACAGGCCACAATGAGCAGTTCTTC. Its protein is CASSSIPGTGHNEQFF. V is TRBV7-6 and J is TRBJ2-1; 8 bases line up with TRBD1. The germline V gene encodes CDR1 SGHVS and CDR2 FNYEAQ. Trimming at V came to 4 bases and at J to 5 bases, leaving 10 bases not matched to a gene. The CDR3 is 16 residues long.

This clone was observed a handful of times. The rearrangement links TRBV13 to TRBJ2-1, with a tentative D call TRBD1 (5 bases). Per germline, CDR1 PRHDT and CDR2 FYEKMQ (reference sequence). This CDR3 region has 12 residues. V lost 0 bases and J lost 14, with 11 bases in between. CDR3: CASSLGQAGKFF. The DNA for the CDR3 is TGTGCCAGCAGCTTAGGCCAAGCAGGGAAGTTCTTC.

This clone was detected only a few times. The rearrangement links TRBV2 to TRBJ1-1; 8 nucleotides line up with TRBD1. Germline V gives CDR1 SNHLY, CDR2 FYNNEI. The length of the CDR3 is 12 residues. Trimming removed 5 bases from V and 8 bases from J; junction bases left unmatched: 4. The CDR3 loop is CASSMDRAEAFF. CDR3 in DNA: TGTGCCAGCAGTATGGACAGGGCAGAAGCTTTCTTT.

This clone was seen a few times. The chain recombines TRBV6-6 with TRBJ1-5; D remains ambiguous. The CDR3 contains 13 residues. Germline values: CDR1 MNHNY, CDR2 SVGAGI (reference sequence). Deletions cut 4 bases from V and 6 bases from J, with 10 bases between. CDR3: CASSWAMGQPQHF. CDR3 sequence (DNA): TGTGCCAGCAGTTGGGCAATGGGTCAGCCCCAGCATTTT.

The chain is built from TRBV6-5 and TRBJ2-7; a weak D match, TRBD2 (7 bases). Deletions cut 5 bases from V and 0 bases from J, with 14 bases between. CDR1 and CDR2 (germline): MNHEY, SVGAGI. The CDR3 sequence is 15 residues long. CDR3 nucleotide sequence: TGTGCCAGCAGTGCCGGGGGGCTCCGCTCCTACGAGCAGTACTTC. This codes for CASSAGGLRSYEQYF.

This clone was observed a few times. The chain joins TRBV6-1 to TRBJ2-5; 8 bases align to TRBD2. The germline CDR1 and CDR2 sequences are MNHNS and SASEGT. The CDR3 is made up of 16 amino acids. V shed 2 bases and J 4 bases; nucleotides not matched to a gene: 9. Here the CDR3 reads CASSEMWTGGRETQYF. The DNA of the CDR3 is TGTGCCAGCAGTGAAATGTGGACGGGGGGGCGAGAGACCCAGTACTTC.

The genes are TRBV18 and TRBJ1-1; D perhaps matches TRBD1 (6 bases). The CDR3 contains 15 residues. V was trimmed by 0 bases and J by 5 bases, leaving 13 bases between them. Germline V lookup: CDR1 KGHSH, CDR2 LQKENI. CDR3: CASSPPLAGATEAFF. The CDR3 nucleotides are TGTGCCAGCTCACCACCGCTAGCAGGGGCAACTGAAGCTTTCTTT.

The chain is built from TRBV18 and TRBJ2-1, with 9 bases that match TRBD1. The V segment lost 2 bases and the J segment 4 bases; nucleotides outside the gene matches: 9. The length of the CDR3 is 17 residues. Germline assignment: CDR1 KGHSH and CDR2 LQKENI. The CDR3: CASSPGGGGQGYNEQFF. CDR3 DNA: TGTGCCAGCTCACCAGGTGGAGGAGGACAGGGGTACAATGAGCAGTTCTTC. The full variable domain, rest sourced from reference TRBV18 and TRBJ2-1, is NAGVMQNPRHLVRRRGQEARLRCSPMKGHSHVYWYRQLPEEGLKFMVYLQKENIIDESGMPKERFSAEFPKEGPSILRIQQVVRGDSAAYFCASSPGGGGQGYNEQFFGPGTRLTVL.

V usage is TRBV5-4 and J usage is TRBJ2-2, with D possibly TRBD1 on 6 matching bases. CDR3 length: 14 amino acids. Trimming pared 0 bases from V and 8 bases from J, leaving 11 bases between. Germline V gene lookup returns CDR1 SGHNT and CDR2 YYREEE (reference sequence). CDR3 protein: CASSLVKGEGELFF. The CDR3 DNA sequence: TGTGCCAGCAGCTTGGTGAAGGGGGAAGGGGAGCTGTTTTTT.

This clone was detected only a few times. The CDR3 spells CASRVLEGNTEAFF. As DNA, the CDR3 is TGTGCCAGCAGAGTTCTAGAGGGGAACACTGAAGCTTTCTTT. V and J are TRBV6-1 and TRBJ1-1; D is ambiguous. This CDR3 contains 14 residues. The V and J ends lost 6 bases and 1 base respectively, with 12 bases between them. Germline V gene sequence: CDR1 MNHNS, CDR2 SASEGT.